Reported below is one TCR beta chain. What it binds is not known. Other DNA sequences in this sample translate to the same CDR3. The table came from immunoSEQ multiplex PCR; TCRdb's copy has only in-frame clones and leaves some out. The top ten clones hold over 0.95% of a sample with about 30,000 clones, 79% of them seen once. V was clipped by 3 bases and J by 4 bases, with 7 bases between them. Germline values: CDR1 SEHNR, CDR2 FQNEAQ (reference sequence). There are 13 residues in the CDR3. This record comes from a study of T cells in narcolepsy. Findings and caveats of the study: Autoreactive HCRT-specific and TRIB2-specific clonotypes were marked in same-patient CSF-versus-blood CD4+ comparisons.

Sample: CD45RA- memory CD4+ T cells from PBMCs. The clonotype comes from a human donor with narcolepsy. This rearrangement joins TRBV7-9 to TRBJ2-1; D unclear. The CDR3, as DNA: TGTGCCAGCAGCTTTTCCTCTTACAATGAGCAGTTCTTC. Its protein product is CASSFSSYNEQFF.